This T cell receptor beta chain emerged from a study of post-analysis software for immune sequencing data. Looking at the study overall: The cohort encompassed relapsing-remitting, secondary progressive and progressive-relapsing multiple sclerosis disease courses. Points from the study as a whole: Significantly lower normalized Chao1 diversity was found in patients with multiple sclerosis relative to controls. Samples made in the same batch grouped tightly together by F measure. With TRBV5-6, TRBV5-1 and TRBV20-1 included, several TRBV segments were more frequent in patients than in controls.

The CDR3 runs 13 residues. J gave up 4 bases and V 10 bases, and 9 bases lay outside the gene matches. The germline V gene encodes CDR1 MNHEY and CDR2 SVGAGI. As regards this clonotype: Its cognate antigen is unknown.

TCR beta cDNA libraries had unique molecular identifiers. Starting from about 0.94 to 9.7 million T cells, the study yielded approximately 500,000 cDNA molecules. A single record per CDR3 protein comes from TCRdb applying MiXCR to the PCR reads. The sample shows about 560,000 distinct CDR3 sequences, roughly 45% of them seen only once. The chain is built from TRBV6-5 and TRBJ2-7; 8 positions agree with TRBD1. This TCR derives from a girl aged 10 to 17 with multiple sclerosis. Sequencing input: blood. Here the CDR3 reads CATRDRGLYEQYF. The CDR3 DNA sequence: TGTGCCACCCGCGACAGGGGTCTTTACGAGCAGTACTTC.